This T cell receptor (beta chain) was found in a study of CD8+CD57+ T cells in acquired aplastic anemia. On the study more broadly: Isolated CD4+ and CD8+ cells, once sorted, yielded DNA averaging roughly 3.4 ug. Average CD4+ read depth in healthy donors was around 10 million reads. Whole-study results and caveats: Statistical testing detected no significant gap in CD8+ Simpson's diversity between patients and controls. It was found that about 31 CD8+ CDR3 sequences were shared between patients and controls.

Notes on this clonotype: Its antigen is unknown.

Per the germline V gene, CDR1 is SGHVS and CDR2 is FQNEAQ. Trimming took 1 base from V and 7 from J; bases not matched to a gene: 5. The CDR3 consists of 15 residues. TCR beta VDJ combinations and CDR3 sequences were profiled from genomic DNA. TCRdb reanalysed the reads using MiXCR and keeps one entry per CDR3 protein. The data contain around 230,000 distinct CDR3 sequences, over 60% of them singletons. The specimen was sorted CD4+, CD8+, or CD8+CD57+ T cells (not recorded which) from PBMCs. The origin of this receptor is a human donor in good health. The J gene is TRBJ2-7, the V gene TRBV7-8; 12 bases map to TRBD2. CDR3 sequence: CASSLGLAGVGEQYF. Here the CDR3 DNA reads TGTGCCAGCAGCTTAGGACTAGCGGGGGTTGGGGAGCAGTACTTC.